This record looks at one TCR beta chain sequence and its context. Antigen specificity is unknown. V was shortened by 5 bases and J by 0 bases, with 11 bases between the two germline ends. The CDR3 is 15 residues long. The germline CDR1 and CDR2 sequences are MDHEN and SYDVKM. Here immunoSEQ multiplex PCR was the method, and the copy in TCRdb shows in-frame clones only, minus some. Of roughly 23,000 clones listed, 70% to 85% are singletons. These data are taken from a study of cytotoxic CD8 clonotypes in ibrutinib-treated CLL. Overall study context: After median around 5.5 years, approximately 14 stayed in remission, about twelve progressed; responses roughly 25 partial, 2 complete. Findings and caveats of the study: Private clonotypes, not public ones, expanded at ibrutinib response. Clonality increased with ibrutinib response but returned toward baseline at progression.

The sequences come from PBMCs, collected before ibrutinib treatment. This TCR derives from a human donor with chronic lymphocytic leukemia. The chain has TRBV28 and TRBJ1-5; no clear D gene. The CDR3 nucleotides are TGTGCCAGCAGTCATCTCCAGTATAGCAATCAGCCCCAGCATTTT. As protein: CASSHLQYSNQPQHF.